This T cell receptor (beta chain) is drawn from a study of OX40 agonist ivuxolimab in advanced cancers. Sequencing was performed with immunoSEQ multiplex PCR; in TCRdb, only in-frame clones are kept and a portion is missing. The data hold roughly 61,000 clones, with about 89% observed a single time. Germline assignment: CDR1 MDHEN and CDR2 SYDVKM. J lost 2 bases, V lost 2 bases, and 10 bases had no gene match. The CDR3 totals 19 residues. The receptor comes from an adult with an advanced solid tumor such as melanoma, head and neck, liver or kidney cancer. The chain recombines TRBV28 with TRBJ2-3; 13 bases line up with TRBD2. This specimen was CD4+ or CD8+ T cells sorted from blood, taken in a trial of the OX40 agonist ivuxolimab. CDR3 amino acids: CASSLLPRGTSGDTDTQYF. Written as DNA, the CDR3 is TGTGCCAGCAGTTTACTTCCCCGGGGGACTAGCGGGGACACAGATACGCAGTATTTT.